This passage covers 22 T cell receptor beta chains from one sample sequenced in a study of beta chain features in type 1 diabetes. Findings and caveats of the study: A moderate, significant TCRB CDR3 shortening appeared in type 1 diabetes across four CD4+ subsets.

These receptors have no identified antigens. TCRB transcripts that were expressed got sequenced, as all of the isolated RNA had been reverse transcribed. TCRdb keeps only in-frame clones here, not all; method: immunoSEQ multiplex PCR. In the table there are roughly 350,000 clones, around 10% of which are singletons. The sample comprised central memory CD4+ T cells from blood. All receptors come from a man aged 25 to 40 with type 1 diabetes.

The rearrangement joins TRBV5-1 to TRBJ2-7; perhaps D is TRBD1 or TRBD2 (5 bases each). CDR3 length: 14 residues. Germline loops: CDR1 SGHRS, CDR2 YFSETQ. Trimming shortened V by 0 bases and J by 4 bases, and 11 bases separated the two germline ends. In DNA form, the CDR3 reads TGCGCCAGCAGCTTGGAACTGGGGGTGTACGAGCAGTACTTC. Amino acid sequence: CASSLELGVYEQYF.

Only a few counts were recorded for this clone. The V call is TRBV15, the J call TRBJ1-1; the D gene is possibly TRBD1 (5 bases). Germline V gives CDR1 LNHNV, CDR2 YYDKDF (reference sequence). CDR3 length: 15 residues. V was pared by 7 bases and J by 4 bases, with 19 bases between. CDR3 sequence (DNA): TGTGCCACCAAGAGTAGTCTGTCGGGACCCACTGAAGCTTTCTTT. Its translation: CATKSSLSGPTEAFF.

V is TRBV6-5 and J is TRBJ2-7; D is undetermined. The V and J ends lost 0 bases and 0 bases respectively, with 9 bases between them. Germline V gives CDR1 MNHEY, CDR2 SVGAGI. There are 15 residues in the CDR3. The DNA for the CDR3 is TGTGCCAGCAGTTACTCGGGTCAGCTCTCCTACGAGCAGTACTTC. Translating it yields CASSYSGQLSYEQYF.

This clone was counted only a few times. V is TRBV30 and J is TRBJ2-7; the match to TRBD1 covers 7 bases. In germline, CDR1 is GTSNPN, CDR2 SVGIG (reference sequence). V lost 0 bases and J lost 3; bases outside the gene matches: 8. The length of the CDR3 is 15 residues. Here the CDR3 reads CAWSVRSAGGYEQYF. CDR3 DNA: TGTGCCTGGAGTGTACGCTCGGCAGGGGGCTACGAGCAGTACTTC.

The chain is built from TRBV6-5 and TRBJ1-1; TRBD1 matches 9 bases. The CDR3 extends over 14 amino acids. Germline V lookup: CDR1 MNHEY, CDR2 SVGAGI. The J segment lost 1 base and the V segment lost 7 bases, leaving 4 bases of the junction unmatched. The CDR3 nucleotides read TGTGCCAGCAATCTACAGGGGGCGAACACTGAAGCTTTCTTT. Encoded protein: CASNLQGANTEAFF.

This clone was counted only a few times. CDR3 nucleotide sequence: TGTGCCGTACACAGGGGGAAGGGGTATGGCTACACCTTC. It yields the protein CAVHRGKGYGYTF. The J gene is TRBJ1-2, the V gene TRBV6-5, with TRBD1 matching 8 bases. This CDR3 is 13 amino acids long. The V gene's germline CDR1 is MNHEY and CDR2 SVGAGI. The V gene end was trimmed by 11 bases and the J gene end by 5 bases; junction bases not matched to a gene: 10.

V is TRBV30 and J is TRBJ2-1; D uncertain. This CDR3 contains 11 residues. Trimming pared 0 bases from V and 10 bases from J, leaving 7 bases between. Germline loops: CDR1 GTSNPN, CDR2 SVGIG (reference sequence). The CDR3 bases are TGTGCCTGGAGTGTACTCAGAGAGCAGTTCTTC. Encoded protein: CAWSVLREQFF.

This clone was recorded at least ten times. This chain connects TRBV19 to TRBJ2-4; D may be TRBD1 (5 bases). The CDR3 totals 14 residues. Between the trimmed V and J ends, which lost 5 bases and 6 bases, there was a span of 14 bases. Germline values: CDR1 LNHDA, CDR2 SQIVND (reference sequence). Here the CDR3 reads CASSRRQSINIQYF. CDR3 nucleotide sequence: TGTGCCAGTAGTCGAAGACAGTCGATAAACATTCAGTACTTC.

The chain joins TRBV6-5 to TRBJ2-5, with a weak D call TRBD1 (6 bases). CDR1 and CDR2 (germline): MNHEY, SVGAGI. Trimming removed 6 bases at V and 1 base at J, with 9 bases between. The CDR3 sequence is 13 residues long. The CDR3 loop reads CASRRGGQETQYF. For the CDR3, the DNA is TGTGCCAGCAGACGAGGGGGCCAAGAGACCCAGTACTTC.

This clone has just a few counts. V usage is TRBV18 and J usage is TRBJ1-4; 8 nucleotides align to TRBD1. Germline V gives CDR1 KGHSH, CDR2 LQKENI. The CDR3 has 15 residues. V lost 6 bases to trimming and J lost 7 bases; unmatched junction nucleotides: 10. The CDR3 DNA follows: TGTGCCAGCTCGCCAATGCAGGGGGCAAGTGAAAAACTGTTTTTT. Protein product: CASSPMQGASEKLFF.

The V gene is TRBV27, the J gene TRBJ2-2, with D maybe TRBD1 (6 bases). With 3 bases removed from V and 0 bases from J, the gap between germline ends came to 14 bases. Per the germline V gene, CDR1 is MNHEY and CDR2 is SMNVEV (reference sequence). The CDR3 contains 17 residues. CDR3 sequence: CASSFRPGHANTGELFF. The CDR3 coding sequence is TGTGCCAGCAGTTTTAGGCCGGGACACGCGAACACCGGGGAGCTGTTTTTT.

This clone was seen a handful of times. The chain recombines TRBV6-6 with TRBJ2-1; 9 bases agree with TRBD2. This CDR3 region has 15 residues. V shed 5 bases and J 4 bases; nucleotides not matched to a gene: 6. The V gene's germline CDR1 is MNHNY and CDR2 SVGAGI (reference sequence). The CDR3, as DNA: TGTGCCAGCAGTAAGGGACTAGCAGTATACAATGAGCAGTTCTTC. This codes for CASSKGLAVYNEQFF.

This clone was seen more than once but under ten times. The chain has TRBV28 and TRBJ2-7; D not resolved. The V end was cut by 5 bases, the J end by 2 bases, with 13 bases between. CDR1 and CDR2 from the germline V gene are MDHEN and SYDVKM. The CDR3 runs to 14 residues. The CDR3 reads CASSEPHGTYEQYF. Here the CDR3 DNA reads TGTGCCAGCAGTGAACCCCACGGAACCTACGAGCAGTACTTC.

The rearrangement links TRBV29-1 to TRBJ2-2; the D gene is possibly TRBD2 (5 bases). In germline, CDR1 is SQVTM, CDR2 ANQGSEA. The CDR3 runs 14 residues. The V and J ends lost 3 bases and 1 base respectively, with 9 bases between them. This CDR3 is CSVDKAGNTGELFF. The CDR3 coding sequence is TGCAGCGTTGATAAGGCGGGGAACACCGGGGAGCTGTTTTTT.

This clone was observed at least ten times. V is TRBV7-2 and J is TRBJ2-1, with 7 bases that match TRBD2. J gave up 4 bases and V 7 bases, and 7 bases lay outside the gene matches. CDR3 length: 14 residues. Germline V gene lookup returns CDR1 SGHTA and CDR2 FQGNSA. The CDR3 sequence is CASTRLALYNEQFF. CDR3 bases: TGTGCCAGCACCCGACTAGCCCTTTACAATGAGCAGTTCTTC.

This clone was seen only a few times. The J gene is TRBJ2-1, the V gene TRBV5-1; D gene uncertain. This CDR3 has 13 residues. The germline CDR1 and CDR2 sequences are SGHRS and YFSETQ. The V end was cut by 3 bases, the J end by 4 bases, with 8 bases between. The CDR3: CASSSLTYNEQFF. In DNA form, the CDR3 reads TGCGCCAGCAGCTCTCTCACTTACAATGAGCAGTTCTTC. The complete variable domain, with remaining parts taken from reference TRBV5-1 and TRBJ2-1, reads KAGVTQTPRYLIKTRGQQVTLSCSPISGHRSVSWYQQTPGQGLQFLFEYFSETQRNKGNFPGRFSGRQFSNSRSEMNVSTLELGDSALYLCASSSLTYNEQFFGPGTRLTVL.

The chain recombines TRBV5-1 with TRBJ1-4; TRBD1 is a possible D gene (6 bases). Looked up from germline, CDR1 is SGHRS and CDR2 is YFSETQ. V was pared by 2 bases and J by 0 bases, with 8 bases between. CDR3 length: 15 amino acids. In nucleotides, the CDR3 is TGCGCCAGCAGCTTAGGACAGACAACTAATGAAAAACTGTTTTTT. The encoded protein is CASSLGQTTNEKLFF.

This clone was picked up a small number of times. This chain links TRBV5-1 with TRBJ2-3; 9 nucleotides agree with TRBD2. J gave up 4 bases and V 2 bases, and 5 bases lay outside the gene matches. Germline CDR1 reads SGHRS; CDR2 reads YFSETQ. This CDR3 has 15 residues. CDR3 DNA: TGCGCCAGCAGCTTCCTAGCGGGAATTGCAGATACGCAGTATTTT. Its protein is CASSFLAGIADTQYF.

The chain links TRBV5-5 to TRBJ1-1, with D perhaps matching TRBD1 (6 bases). The CDR3 spans 15 residues. Germline CDR1 is SGHKS and CDR2 is YYEKEE (reference sequence). V shed 4 bases and J shed 8 bases, with 21 bases lying between them. The CDR3 coding sequence is TGTGCCAGCAGCGCGGACAGTCCGGGGGTTCGGGAAGCTTTCTTT. Encoded protein: CASSADSPGVREAFF. Variable domain in full (rest from reference TRBV5-5 and TRBJ1-1): DAGVTQSPTHLIKTRGQQVTLRCSPISGHKSVSWYQQVLGQGPQFIFQYYEKEERGRGNFPDRFSARQFPNYSSELNVNALLLGDSALYLCASSADSPGVREAFFGQGTRLTVV.

This chain connects TRBV7-9 to TRBJ2-2; D is possibly TRBD1 or TRBD2 (5 bases each). Per germline, CDR1 SEHNR and CDR2 FQNEAQ (reference sequence). V gave up 1 base and J gave up 1 base, with 10 bases separating them. The CDR3 length is 16 residues. In nucleotides, the CDR3 is TGTGCCAGCAGCTTAGGGGGACGCGGGAACACCGGGGAGCTGTTTTTT. Residues: CASSLGGRGNTGELFF.

The chain carries TRBV7-2 and TRBJ2-5, with 9 bases aligning to TRBD1. The CDR3 loop spans 14 amino acids. Per the germline V gene, CDR1 is SGHTA and CDR2 is FQGNSA. V shed 3 bases, J shed 4 bases, and the junction held 3 bases outside the gene matches. CDR3 protein: CASSLDRGRETQYF. The CDR3 nucleotides read TGTGCCAGCAGCTTGGACAGGGGAAGAGAGACCCAGTACTTC.

The sample holds many counts of this clone. The chain uses TRBV5-1 and TRBJ2-6, with unresolved D. V dropped 0 bases and J dropped 2 bases, with 3 bases sitting between them. This CDR3 comprises 14 residues. From germline, CDR1 is SGHRS and CDR2 YFSETQ. In DNA, the CDR3 is TGCGCCAGCAGCTTGGGGGCTGGGGCCAACGTCCTGACTTTC. Protein: CASSLGAGANVLTF.